This TCR beta chain was obtained from a study of regulatory T cells in long-lasting Graves disease. General study points: The persistent group shared 2,500 or so public clonotypes, more than the approximately 930 shared by new patients.

About this clonotype: Its antigen is as yet unknown.

As for time point: newly diagnosed GD, antithyroid drugs for less than 3 months. The TCR library was made from RNA that had been extracted from PBMCs in TRIzol. Combining iRepertoire HTBI primers with Arm-PCR of CDR3 regions, the authors built TCR beta libraries. One entry per CDR3 protein results from TCRdb running MiXCR on the multiplex PCR reads. The data show 550,000 to 600,000 distinct CDR3 sequences, with roughly 15% seen just once and about 12% held by the top ten. Germline V gives CDR1 MDHEN, CDR2 SYDVKM. V was clipped by 6 bases and J by 1 base; unmatched bases: 4. This CDR3 comprises 15 residues. These data also featured in a second study, about T cells in Graves' hyperthyroidism and ophthalmopathy. That study reports: Lactation, pregnancy, other autoimmune disease or uncontrolled infection led to exclusion of patients.

This clonotype was obtained from a man in his late teens or twenties with Graves disease. The input for sequencing was peripheral blood mononuclear cells (PBMCs), taken at new diagnosis, from a patient treated with antithyroid drugs. V is TRBV28 and J is TRBJ2-1; 9 bases are a match to TRBD1. In DNA form, the CDR3 reads TGTGCCAGCAGAAAAGACAGGGGGTCCTACAATGAGCAGTTCTTC. This gives the protein CASRKDRGSYNEQFF.